The present T cell receptor beta chain was sequenced within a study of cytomegalovirus exposure and HLA in healthy donors. In the PCR, 60 Vbeta and 13 Jbeta primers were used. Measured with immunoSEQ multiplex PCR; TCRdb has only the in-frame clones, and not every one. The sample carries around 200,000 clones, about 75% recorded once. General study results and limits: A later analysis reported that several of the most significant clusters appeared to be linked to common viral pathogens, among them Epstein-Barr virus.

Turning to this clone: Its antigen remains unidentified. At the DNA level, this CDR3 is encoded by other sequences in the same sample as well.

CDR3 length: 14 amino acids. Germline values: CDR1 MNHEY, CDR2 SVGAGI. V lost 0 bases and J lost 6, with 8 bases in between. V is TRBV6-5 and J is TRBJ2-2; no definite D call. The receptor comes from a man aged 18 to 30 in good health and CMV-seronegative. The source material was PBMCs. CDR3 sequence reads: CASSYSSLAGELFF. In DNA, the CDR3 is TGTGCCAGCAGTTACTCGAGTTTGGCCGGGGAGCTGTTTTTT.